A single T cell receptor (beta chain) is shown here with its context. Its antigen is currently unknown. This specimen belongs to a study of T cells after yellow fever vaccination. Study as a whole: Preparation used SMART-Seq v4 Ultra Low Input for the low-cell-number fractions.

CDR3 length: 15 residues. General study results and limits: Contamination by abundant bulk-population clonotypes could be present in FACS-sorted repertoires. Post-booster samples contained most primary-vaccination clones (about 95% CD4, roughly 88% CD8).

TCRdb re-derived calls from the 5' RACE reads in MiXCR, one entry per CDR3 protein. The data contain around 68,000 distinct CDR3 sequences, around 7.8% of them seen just once; the ten biggest clones take up roughly 28%. The TCR sequence derives from a man between 18 and 29 years old who received the YFV17D yellow fever vaccine. Source: CD8+ T cells sorted from PBMCs, taken 10 days after the first yellow fever vaccination. This chain links TRBV21-1 with TRBJ1-4; the listed D gene, TRBD1, was not tested against the DNA. TRBV21-1 is an annotated pseudogene. CDR3 protein: CASPVIAGGTEKLFF. The DNA for the CDR3 is TGTGCCAGCCCGGTGATCGCAGGGGGGACTGAAAAACTGTTTTTT.